The entry that follows covers one T cell receptor beta chain sequence. This clone was recorded once. Its cognate antigen has yet to be identified. The record has no base qualities; no much larger clone is one base away. Trimming takes 0 bases from V and 4 bases from J, and the germline ends sit 8 bases apart. The germline V gene (reference sequence) gives CDR1 as GTSNPN and CDR2 as SVGIG. The CDR3, cysteine through phenylalanine, is 13 amino acids long. The entry retains the CDR3 DNA only, 39 bases that are in frame from base 1. The data were obtained in a study of OX40 agonist ivuxolimab in advanced cancers. About the full investigation: Ivuxolimab was a fully human IgG2 agonistic monoclonal antibody targeting the costimulatory receptor OX40 (CD134). Of the approximately 54 patients in dose escalation, about 20 had hepatocellular carcinoma, approximately 15 had melanoma, 9 had renal cell carcinoma and 9 had head and neck cancer. Intravenous ivuxolimab was administered to patients every 2 weeks at six dose levels: 0.01, 0.1, 0.3, 1.5, 3 and 10 mg/kg. The dose-escalation cohort was about 83% male with a mean age of approximately 60 years, ranging from about 23 to 85. The paper reports the monotherapy dose-escalation portion (N of about 56 patients) of the phase I ivuxolimab trial. The purpose of peripheral TCRbeta sequencing was to test whether ivuxolimab changed TCR sequence diversity and led to clonal T-cell expansion. Three dose-escalation patients achieved partial responses, one with hepatocellular carcinoma and two with cutaneous melanoma. Prior anti-PD-1, anti-PD-L1 or anti-CTLA-4 therapy was permitted, and checkpoint inhibitors had been received by under 50% of dose-escalation patients.

Patients with a history of autoimmune disease or receiving systemic immunosuppression were excluded from the trial. Peripheral blood for TCR sequencing was drawn from every dose cohort at baseline, at cycle 4 day 1 and at cycle 7 day 1. Samples were obtained from an open-label, multicenter, first-in-human phase I dose-escalation trial of ivuxolimab. The trial enrolled adults with locally advanced or metastatic head and neck squamous cell, hepatocellular, melanoma or renal cell carcinoma. Before TCR sequencing, CD4+ T cells and CD8+ T cells were sorted from peripheral blood as separate populations. What the study reported, not specific to this receptor: Low levels of normalized T-cell clonal expansion were also seen in some nonresponding patients. After ivuxolimab, more expanded clones were found on average in CD8+ T cells than in CD4+ T cells. At doses from 0.1 to 3.0 mg/kg, clonal expansion was seen in both CD4+ and CD8+ blood T cells between baseline and week 6. In the 0.1-3.0 mg/kg groups, partial responders had among the lowest normalized peripheral clonal expansion, particularly in CD8+ T cells. Antigen specificity was not determined for the clonally expanded peripheral T cells.

To sequence the TCRbeta CDR3 region, genomic DNA was isolated from the sorted cells. The immunoSEQ Assay was used to sequence the TCRbeta CDR3 regions. This immuneACCESS table, as held by TCRdb, lists in-frame sequences with V and J called but not all clones. Of the missing ones, under half trace to an unresolved V gene in checked studies; the others have no known cause. The sample profile shows tens of thousands of clones; 85% to 90% of them were found once. The ten top clones hold approximately 1.9% of the sample. This TCR was recovered from an adult with an advanced solid tumor such as melanoma, head and neck, liver or kidney cancer. Sequencing used CD4+ or CD8+ T cells sorted from blood, obtained in a trial of the OX40 agonist ivuxolimab. The V and J genes are TRBV30 and TRBJ2-3; a confident D gene designation cannot be given. The CDR3 protein is CAWSVYTSDTQYF. The DNA is as follows: TGTGCCTGGAGTGTATACACTTCAGATACGCAGTATTTT.